The T cell receptor (beta chain) described here comes from a study of blood T cell repertoires in COVID-19. Study in general: The United States, Italy and Spain provided the acute and convalescent COVID-19 samples. From T cells, B-cell-depleted T cells, or PBMCs came the material, which was cDNA or gDNA.

In the original processing: Reference gene primer amplification in the assay estimated nucleated cell counts. Produced via immunoSEQ multiplex PCR; TCRdb's table is partial and in-frame only. The DNA was the basis for D and trimming; V, J and clone size are from that table. This sample has approximately 110,000 clones, with just over 70% found just once. The CDR3 totals 16 residues. The V gene's germline CDR1 is SGHKS and CDR2 YYEKEE (reference sequence). V shed 3 bases and J 7 bases; nucleotides not matched to a gene: 7. The sample comprised peripheral blood. The TCR sequence derives from a human donor with acute or convalescent COVID-19. The donor label of this sample is uncertain. This chain joins TRBV5-5 and TRBJ1-6; 10 bases are a match to TRBD1. The CDR3 DNA is TGTGCCAGCAGCTGGCCTGGACAGGGGGGAAATTCACCCCTCCACTTT. Translated, it gives CASSWPGQGGNSPLHF. Using reference TRBV5-5 and TRBJ1-6 for the parts outside the CDR3, the full variable domain is DAGVTQSPTHLIKTRGQQVTLRCSPISGHKSVSWYQQVLGQGPQFIFQYYEKEERGRGNFPDRFSARQFPNYSSELNVNALLLGDSALYLCASSWPGQGGNSPLHFGNGTRLTVT.